This T cell receptor (beta chain) was profiled in a study of blood T cell repertoires in COVID-19. Overall study context: PBMCs, B-cell-depleted T cells, or T cells were the source of the cDNA or gDNA that made up the material.

Original processing notes: Nucleated cell number was recorded as an estimate derived from reference gene primer amplification. Only in-frame clones appear in the TCRdb table, and some are missing; sequencing was by immunoSEQ multiplex PCR. V, J and clone size were drawn from that table, and D and trimming were deduced from the DNA. Of tens of thousands of clones listed, almost 90% are singletons. The germline V gene has CDR1 LGHNA and CDR2 YNFKEQ. This CDR3 has 13 residues. The V and J ends lost 4 bases and 3 bases respectively, with 4 bases between them. The sample was peripheral blood. This TCR was sampled from a woman aged 70-85 years with active COVID-19. The chain links TRBV4-2 to TRBJ1-6; D is unclear. The CDR3 coding sequence is TGTGCCAGCAGCCCACACTATAATTCACCCCTCCACTTT. This gives the protein CASSPHYNSPLHF.